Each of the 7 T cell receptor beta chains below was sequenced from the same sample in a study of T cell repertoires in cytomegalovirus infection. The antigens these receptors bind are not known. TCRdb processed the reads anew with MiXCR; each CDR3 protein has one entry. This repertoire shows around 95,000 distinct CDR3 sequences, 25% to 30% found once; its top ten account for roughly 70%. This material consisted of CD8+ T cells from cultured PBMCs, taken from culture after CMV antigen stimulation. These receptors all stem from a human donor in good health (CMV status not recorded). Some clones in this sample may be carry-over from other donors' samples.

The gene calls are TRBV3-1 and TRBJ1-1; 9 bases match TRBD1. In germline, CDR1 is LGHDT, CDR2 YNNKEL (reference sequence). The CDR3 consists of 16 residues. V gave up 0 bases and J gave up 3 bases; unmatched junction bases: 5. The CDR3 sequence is CASSQEDRGLYTEAFF. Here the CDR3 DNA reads TGTGCCAGCAGCCAAGAGGACAGGGGATTGTACACTGAAGCTTTCTTT.

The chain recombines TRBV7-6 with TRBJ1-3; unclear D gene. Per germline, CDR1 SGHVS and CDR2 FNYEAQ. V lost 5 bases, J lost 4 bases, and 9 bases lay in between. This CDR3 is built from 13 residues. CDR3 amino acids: CASSPGLGNTIYF. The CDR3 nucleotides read TGTGCCAGCAGCCCGGGCCTCGGAAACACCATATATTTT.

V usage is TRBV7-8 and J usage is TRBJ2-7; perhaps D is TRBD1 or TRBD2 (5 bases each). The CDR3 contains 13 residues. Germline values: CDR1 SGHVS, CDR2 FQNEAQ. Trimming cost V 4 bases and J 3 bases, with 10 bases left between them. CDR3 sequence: CASSWDGLYEQYF. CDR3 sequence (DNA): TGTGCCAGCAGCTGGGACGGACTCTACGAGCAGTACTTC.

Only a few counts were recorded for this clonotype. This chain's CDR3 is CASSQDPRGSNTEAFF. In DNA form, the CDR3 reads TGCGCCAGCAGCCAAGATCCCAGGGGCTCGAACACTGAAGCTTTCTTT. The J gene is TRBJ1-1, the V gene TRBV4-1; D might be TRBD1 (6 bases). The CDR3 is 16 residues long. The germline CDR1 and CDR2 sequences are MGHRA and YSYEKL. The germline V and J ends were trimmed by 0 bases and 1 base, with 12 bases remaining between them.

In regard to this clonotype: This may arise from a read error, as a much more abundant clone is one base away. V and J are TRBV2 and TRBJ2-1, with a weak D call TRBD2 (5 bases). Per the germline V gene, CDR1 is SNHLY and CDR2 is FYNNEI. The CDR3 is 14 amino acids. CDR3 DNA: TGTGTCAGCCCCGGGGTGAGCTCCTACAATGAGCAGTTCTTC. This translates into CVSPGVSSYNEQFF.

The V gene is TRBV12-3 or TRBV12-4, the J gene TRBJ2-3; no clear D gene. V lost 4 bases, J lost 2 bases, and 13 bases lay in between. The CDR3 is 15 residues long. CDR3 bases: TGTGCCAGCAGTTCCGGGCCTTCGGCCACAGATACGCAGTATTTT. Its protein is CASSSGPSATDTQYF.

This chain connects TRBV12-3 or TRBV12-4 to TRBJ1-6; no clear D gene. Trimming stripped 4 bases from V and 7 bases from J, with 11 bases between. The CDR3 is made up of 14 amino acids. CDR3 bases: TGTGCCAGCAGTTCCGGGTCTACCAATTCACCCCTCCACTTT. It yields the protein CASSSGSTNSPLHF.